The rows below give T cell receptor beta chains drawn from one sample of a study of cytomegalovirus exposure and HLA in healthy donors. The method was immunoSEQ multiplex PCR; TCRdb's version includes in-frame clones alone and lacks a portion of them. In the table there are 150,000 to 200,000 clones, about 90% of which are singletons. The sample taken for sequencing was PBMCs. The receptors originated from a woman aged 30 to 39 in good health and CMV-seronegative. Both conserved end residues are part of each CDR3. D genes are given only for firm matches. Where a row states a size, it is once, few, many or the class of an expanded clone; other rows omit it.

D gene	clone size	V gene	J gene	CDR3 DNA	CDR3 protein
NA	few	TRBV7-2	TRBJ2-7	TGTGCCAGCAGCTTAGTCCCCGGGAACGAGCAGTACTTC	CASSLVPGNEQYF
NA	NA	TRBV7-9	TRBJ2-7	TGTGCCAGCAGCGCTCAAGGAACGGAGCAGTACTTC	CASSAQGTEQYF
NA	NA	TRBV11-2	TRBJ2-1	TGTGCCAGCCGCAGCGGTACCTACAATGAGCAGTTCTTC	CASRSGTYNEQFF
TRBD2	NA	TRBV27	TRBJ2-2	TGTGCCAGCAGTCTTTCGGGAGGCACCCTTAAGAGGGAGCTGTTTTTT	CASSLSGGTLKRELFF
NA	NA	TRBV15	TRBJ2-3	TGTGCCACCAGCAGAGAATCGGAGTCCACAGATACGCAGTATTTT	CATSRESESTDTQYF
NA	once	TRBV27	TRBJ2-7	TGTGCCAGCAGTTTGTTGGACATAGCAAAAGACGAGCAGTACTTC	CASSLLDIAKDEQYF
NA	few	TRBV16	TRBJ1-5	TGTGCCAGCAGCCAAGGGTCCCCCAATCAGCCCCAGCATTTT	CASSQGSPNQPQHF
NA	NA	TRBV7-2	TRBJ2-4	TGTGCCAGCAGCTTTGACGGGGCGATTAACAAAAACATTCAGTACTTC	CASSFDGAINKNIQYF
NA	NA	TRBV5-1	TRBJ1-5	TGCGCCAGCAGCTTGGGGGGTAGCAATCAGCCCCAGCATTTT	CASSLGGSNQPQHF
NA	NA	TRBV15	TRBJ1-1	TGTGCCACCAGTGGACGCGAATCCATGAACACTGAAGCTTTCTTT	CATSGRESMNTEAFF
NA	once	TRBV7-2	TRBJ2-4	TGTGCCAGCAGCTTAGATGGGATACGGGTAGGCATTCAGTACTTC	CASSLDGIRVGIQYF
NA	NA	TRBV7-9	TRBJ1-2	TGTGCCAGCAGCTTTGCAGGGGATGGGTATGGCTACACCTTC	CASSFAGDGYGYTF
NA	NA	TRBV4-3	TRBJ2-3	TGCGCCAGCAGCCAAGATACCCCGGGACTCCTGGGGCTGGCAGATACGCAGTATTTT	CASSQDTPGLLGLADTQYF
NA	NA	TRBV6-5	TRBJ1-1	TGTGCCAGCAGTTACCTGCGGGGGCAAAACACTGAAGCTTTCTTT	CASSYLRGQNTEAFF
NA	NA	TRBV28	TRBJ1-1	TGTGCCAGCAGTCATGCGGGGGCCCAAAACACTGAAGCTTTCTTT	CASSHAGAQNTEAFF
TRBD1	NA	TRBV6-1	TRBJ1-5	TGTGCCAGCCGCAATCCCGAGACAGGGAGGCGGCCCCAGCATTTT	CASRNPETGRRPQHF
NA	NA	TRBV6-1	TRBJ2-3	TGTGCCAGCAGTGGAGACACAGATACGCAGTATTTT	CASSGDTDTQYF
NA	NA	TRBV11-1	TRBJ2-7	TGTGCCAGCAGGGATCAGGGGTACGAGCAGTACTTC	CASRDQGYEQYF
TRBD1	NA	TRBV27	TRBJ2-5	TGTGCCAGCGCTGGATACAGGGGGCCCCAAGAGACCCAGTACTTC	CASAGYRGPQETQYF
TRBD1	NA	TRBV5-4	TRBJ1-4	TGTGCCAGCAGCGCCCGGGACAGGGGAGGAGAAAAACTGTTTTTT	CASSARDRGGEKLFF
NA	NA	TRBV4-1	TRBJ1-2	TGCGCCAGCAGCCAAGAGGGCTTCCATGGCTACACCTTC	CASSQEGFHGYTF
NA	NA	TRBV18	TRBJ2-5	TGTGCCAGCTCACCAGGCTGGACAGATCAAGAGACCCAGTACTTC	CASSPGWTDQETQYF
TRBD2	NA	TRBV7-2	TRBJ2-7	TGTGCCAGCAGCCTCGGACTAGGCAACTCCTACGAGCAGTACTTC	CASSLGLGNSYEQYF
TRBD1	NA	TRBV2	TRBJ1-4	TGTGCCAGCAATAAGGGACAGGGTAATGAAAAACTGTTTTTT	CASNKGQGNEKLFF
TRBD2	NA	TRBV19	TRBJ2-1	TGTGCCAGTAGTAGGGAGACTAGCGGGAAATCTTACAATGAGCAGTTCTTC	CASSRETSGKSYNEQFF
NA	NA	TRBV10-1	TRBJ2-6	TGCGCCAGCACCAGGGGCAGGGCCAACGTCCTGACTTTC	CASTRGRANVLTF
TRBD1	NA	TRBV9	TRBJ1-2	TGTGCCAGCACAGAGACAGGGGCGAACTATGGCTACACCTTC	CASTETGANYGYTF
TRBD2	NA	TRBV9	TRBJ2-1	TGTGCCAGCAGCATCGGACTAGCGGGAGGGCGTGAGCAGTTCTTC	CASSIGLAGGREQFF
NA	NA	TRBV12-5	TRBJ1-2	TGTGCTAGTGGTTTGCCATCTCAGGGGTACTATGGCTACACCTTC	CASGLPSQGYYGYTF
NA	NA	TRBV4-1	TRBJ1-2	TGCGCCAGCAGCCGAGGAGACAGCGCCTATGGCTACACCTTC	CASSRGDSAYGYTF
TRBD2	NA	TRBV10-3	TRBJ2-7	TGTGCCATCCGTCCAGCGGGAGACGGGCAGTACTTC	CAIRPAGDGQYF
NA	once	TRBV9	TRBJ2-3	TGTGCCAGCGGGGCGGGCTTAAGTTCAGATACGCAGTATTTT	CASGAGLSSDTQYF
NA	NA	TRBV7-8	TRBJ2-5	TGTGCCAGCAGCCCACTTACGCTTATAGAGACCCAGTACTTC	CASSPLTLIETQYF
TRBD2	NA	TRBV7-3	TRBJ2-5	TGTGCCAGCAGCTATTCCGGGGGGAAGGAGACCCAGTACTTC	CASSYSGGKETQYF
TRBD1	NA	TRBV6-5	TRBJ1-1	TGTGCCAGCAGAATGACCGGGACAGGGACCACTGAAGCTTTCTTT	CASRMTGTGTTEAFF
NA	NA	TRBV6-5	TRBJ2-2	TGTGCCAGCAGTTTTGGGGAGAAAGACGGGGAGCTGTTTTTT	CASSFGEKDGELFF
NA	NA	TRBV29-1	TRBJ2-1	TGCAGCGACATAGCGACGGGTAATGAGCAGTTCTTC	CSDIATGNEQFF
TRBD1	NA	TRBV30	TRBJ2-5	TGTGCCTCCACCGGACAGGGAAAAGAGACCCAGTACTTC	CASTGQGKETQYF
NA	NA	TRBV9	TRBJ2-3	TGTGCCAGCAGCGTGGCCCAGCTTAGCACAGATACGCAGTATTTT	CASSVAQLSTDTQYF
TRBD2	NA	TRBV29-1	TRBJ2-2	TGCAGCGCCAAAGGACTAGCGGGAGTTTTGGCCGGGGAGCTGTTTTTT	CSAKGLAGVLAGELFF
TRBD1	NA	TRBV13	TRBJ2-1	TGTGCCAGCAGCTTAGAGCGGCGGAGGACAGGTACAAAAGGAGGACCCCGGGGACACAATGAGCAGTTCTTC	CASSLERRRTGTKGGPRGHNEQFF
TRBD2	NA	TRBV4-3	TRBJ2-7	TGCGCCAGCAGCCAAGATATACTACTAGCGGGCGAATACGAGCAGTACTTC	CASSQDILLAGEYEQYF
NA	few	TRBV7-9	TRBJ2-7	TGTGCCAGCAGCCAATCAGGGGCCTCCCCCTACGAGCAGTACTTC	CASSQSGASPYEQYF
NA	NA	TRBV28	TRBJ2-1	TGTGCCAGCAGTTCGGAAATAGCGGACAATGAGCAGTTCTTC	CASSSEIADNEQFF
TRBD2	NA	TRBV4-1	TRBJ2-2	TGCGCCAGCAGCCAACGGAGCGGGATGCGCACCGGGGAGCTGTTTTTT	CASSQRSGMRTGELFF
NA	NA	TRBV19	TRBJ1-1	TGTGCCAGTAGTATACATCGTCAAAATGAAGCTTTCTTT	CASSIHRQNEAFF
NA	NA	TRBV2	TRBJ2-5	TGTGCCAGCAGTGAAGAGACTAGTCGTGGCGAGACCCAGTACTTC	CASSEETSRGETQYF
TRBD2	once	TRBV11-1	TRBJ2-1	TGTGCCAGCAGCTTAGCGCCGCGGGAGGGCCGCTATGAGCAGTTCTTC	CASSLAPREGRYEQFF
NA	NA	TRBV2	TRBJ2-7	TGTGCCAGCAGCGTGACAGGTTCCTACGAGCAGTACTTC	CASSVTGSYEQYF
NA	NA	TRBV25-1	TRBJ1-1	TGTGCCAGCAGTGTTCAGGGCTTTAGTGAAGCTTTCTTT	CASSVQGFSEAFF
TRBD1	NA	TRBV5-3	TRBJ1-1	TGTGCCAGAAGCTTCAGGGGGACCATGGGAACTGAAGCTTTCTTT	CARSFRGTMGTEAFF
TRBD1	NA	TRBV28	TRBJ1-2	TGTGCCAGCAGGACAGGGATTGCCTATGGCTACACCTTC	CASRTGIAYGYTF
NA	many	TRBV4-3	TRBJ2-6	TGCGCCAGCAGCCAAGAGTTAGGAACTGGGGCCAACGTCCTGACTTTC	CASSQELGTGANVLTF
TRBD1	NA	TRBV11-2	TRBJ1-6	TGTGCCAGCCAAGATAGGACAGGGGGCTATTCACCCCTCCACTTT	CASQDRTGGYSPLHF
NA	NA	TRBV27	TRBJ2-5	TGTGCCAGCGGACCGGGACGGCAGTACTTC	CASGPGRQYF